This T cell receptor (beta chain) emerged from a study of molecular identifiers for immune sequencing clone quantification. The study, taken as a whole, reports: For effector cells, clones above 20 RNA copies held over 99% of molecules; for naive cells, under 1%.

With 10%, 30% or 50% of RNA, about 20,000 to 1,100,000 naive CD8 T cells were sequenced. Germline loops: CDR1 MNHEY, CDR2 SMNVEV (reference sequence). CDR3 length equals 16 residues. Each CDR3 protein is one row after TCRdb ran MiXCR on the PCR reads. The repertoire holds fewer than 30,000 distinct CDR3 sequences, with about 15% as singletons. Comments on this clonotype: Its cognate antigen is unknown. The junction departs from germline at one end; a sequencing error may be responsible.

The sequencing input was naive CD8+ T cells from blood, with Jurkat cell RNA spiked in. Regarding subset: FACS-sorted CD8+CD4-CCR7+CD45RA+ naive T cells. The TCR originated in a human donor in good health. Some libraries in this study had Jurkat cell RNA spiked in. The chain employs TRBV27 and TRBJ1-1, with D possibly TRBD1 on 5 matching bases. DNA for the CDR3: TGTGCCGGCAGTTTAGCTTCGCCAGGGATGAACACTGAAGCTTTCTTT. Its translation: CAGSLASPGMNTEAFF.